These 28 T cell receptor beta chains originate from one sample sequenced in a study of glioma-infiltrating T cells after dendritic cell vaccination. Documented time point: after dendritic cell vaccination, including at tumor progression/relapse. The method was immunoSEQ multiplex PCR; TCRdb's version includes in-frame clones alone and lacks a portion of them. The sample records fewer than 90,000 clones, less than 90% being singletons. Sample: blood, taken after dendritic cell vaccination. Receptors were obtained from a human donor with glioblastoma.

The J gene is TRBJ2-2, the V gene TRBV14; D might be TRBD2 (7 bases). Germline-derived CDR1 and CDR2 are SGHDN and FVKESK. V was trimmed by 0 bases and J by 14 bases, leaving 16 bases between them. The CDR3 is made up of 14 amino acids. The CDR3 DNA reads TGTGCCAGCAGCCAAGACGCAACCGGGGGGCAACTGTTTTTT. Translated: CASSQDATGGQLFF.

This clone showed up just once. A read error may account for a junction end that differs from germline. The chain uses TRBV2 and TRBJ2-5; 8 nucleotides line up with TRBD1. The germline V gene has CDR1 SNHLY and CDR2 FYNNEI. The CDR3 consists of 14 residues. The CDR3: CAGSLDRGRETQYF. CDR3 sequence (DNA): TGTGCCGGCAGCCTCGACAGGGGAAGGGAGACCCAGTACTTC.

The chain joins TRBV5-4 to TRBJ1-2; unclear D gene. The CDR3 extends over 15 amino acids. CDR1 is SGHNT, CDR2 YYREEE, per germline (reference sequence). The ends were cut back, 0 bases at V and 0 bases at J, with 9 bases in the middle. CDR3 loop: CASSLAAGPNYGYTF. CDR3 DNA: TGTGCCAGCAGCTTGGCGGCAGGTCCTAACTATGGCTACACCTTC.

This sequence joins TRBV5-6 and TRBJ1-4; 9 bases line up with TRBD1. The V gene's germline CDR1 is SGHDT and CDR2 YYEEEE. The CDR3 sequence is 16 residues long. Losses at the gene ends were 5 bases for V and 6 bases for J; bases not matched to a gene: 11. CDR3 sequence (DNA): TGTGCCAGCAGTCGGATCCGGGACAGGGATGATGAAAAACTGTTTTTT. Protein sequence: CASSRIRDRDDEKLFF. The entire variable domain, with the rest obtained from reference TRBV5-6 and TRBJ1-4, is as follows: DAGVTQSPTHLIKTRGQQVTLRCSPKSGHDTVSWYQQALGQGPQFIFQYYEEEERQRGNFPDRFSGHQFPNYSSELNVNALLLGDSALYLCASSRIRDRDDEKLFFGSGTQLSVL.

This chain uses TRBV9 with TRBJ1-2; D uncertain. The germline V gene has CDR1 SGDLS and CDR2 YYNGEE. V was shortened by 0 bases and J by 5 bases, with 14 bases between the two germline ends. The CDR3 has 15 residues. CDR3 amino acids: CASSVGPLHGYGYTF. The CDR3 DNA follows: TGTGCCAGCAGCGTAGGTCCCCTCCACGGGTATGGCTACACCTTC. Filled out from reference TRBV9 and TRBJ1-2, the complete variable domain reads DSGVTQTPKHLITATGQRVTLRCSPRSGDLSVYWYQQSLDQGLQFLIQYYNGEERAKGNILERFSAQQFPDLHSELNLSSLELGDSALYFCASSVGPLHGYGYTFGSGTRLTVV.

The chain carries TRBV11-3 and TRBJ2-2; D is possibly TRBD1 (6 bases). Trimming shortened V by 0 bases and J by 6 bases, and 17 bases separated the two germline ends. Per the germline V gene, CDR1 is SGHNT and CDR2 is YENEEA. CDR3 size: 17 residues. The CDR3 coding sequence is TGTGCCAGCAGCTTAGATCTTGGGGGCGCGTACTCCGGGGAGCTGTTTTTT. This codes for CASSLDLGGAYSGELFF.

This clone was counted ten times or more. The DNA for the CDR3 is TGCGCCAGCAGCCCCCGACTAGCGGGGAGCACAGATACGCAGTATTTT. This gives the protein CASSPRLAGSTDTQYF. The chain is built from TRBV5-1 and TRBJ2-3; 11 bases fit TRBD2. CDR3 length: 16 residues. The germline V gene encodes CDR1 SGHRS and CDR2 YFSETQ. V gave up 4 bases and J gave up 0 bases; unmatched junction bases: 4.

The CDR3 DNA reads as TGTGCCAGCAGGAGGGGGCGCAGGGATGAAAAACTGTTTTTT. Encoded protein: CASRRGRRDEKLFF. The chain couples TRBV6-5 to TRBJ1-4; TRBD1 matches at 7 bases. J gave up 6 bases and V 6 bases, and 7 bases lay outside the gene matches. Germline V lookup: CDR1 MNHEY, CDR2 SVGAGI. The CDR3 has 14 residues.

This chain connects TRBV7-2 to TRBJ1-2, with 8 bases lining up with TRBD1. This CDR3 is built from 15 residues. CDR1 is SGHTA, CDR2 FQGNSA, per germline. The trim removed 5 bases at V and 8 bases at J, leaving 13 bases unmatched. The CDR3 loop is CASSTRDRHARGYTF. In DNA form, the CDR3 reads TGTGCCAGCAGCACCCGGGACAGGCACGCTAGGGGCTACACCTTC.

This clone has more than one count but fewer than ten. The V and J genes are TRBV5-4 and TRBJ2-1; TRBD2 agrees at 7 bases. Germline loops: CDR1 SGHNT, CDR2 YYREEE (reference sequence). V was clipped by 0 bases and J by 5 bases; unmatched bases: 2. The CDR3 is made up of 14 amino acids. CDR3 coding DNA: TGTGCCAGCAGCTTGGGACTAGCCAACAATGAGCAGTTCTTC. Amino acids: CASSLGLANNEQFF.

V gene TRBV7-9 combines with J gene TRBJ1-1; D is possibly TRBD1 (6 bases). Germline CDR1 and CDR2: SEHNR and FQNEAQ (reference sequence). V lost 3 bases to trimming and J lost 1 base, with 12 bases between them. This CDR3 comprises 15 residues. The CDR3 loop is CASSLGDIQNTEAFF. CDR3 coding DNA: TGTGCCAGCAGCTTGGGGGACATCCAGAACACTGAAGCTTTCTTT.

This chain connects TRBV7-9 to TRBJ2-3; D is unresolved. The CDR3 is made up of 15 amino acids. The germline CDR1 and CDR2 sequences are SEHNR and FQNEAQ (reference sequence). Between the trimmed V and J ends, which lost 2 bases and 0 bases, there was a span of 9 bases. Here the CDR3 reads CASSLITGSTDTQYF. The CDR3 DNA sequence: TGTGCCAGCAGCTTAATTACGGGTAGCACAGATACGCAGTATTTT.

The chain links TRBV21-1 to TRBJ2-2; TRBD1 is the table's D call and was not checked against the DNA. TRBV21-1 is classified as a pseudogene. The CDR3 length is 17 residues. The CDR3 region is CASSGRQGPPNTGELFF. CDR3 DNA: TGTGCCAGCAGCGGCCGACAGGGTCCCCCTAACACCGGGGAGCTGTTTTTT.

The genes are TRBV7-2 and TRBJ2-2; D gene uncertain. Germline values: CDR1 SGHTA, CDR2 FQGNSA. Trimming left V 1 base short and J 10 bases short, with 7 bases between. The CDR3 consists of 12 residues. This CDR3 reads CASSLGAAELFF. The CDR3 coding sequence is TGTGCCAGCAGCTTAGGGGCAGCGGAGCTGTTTTTT.

The chain is built from TRBV7-2 and TRBJ1-1; 7 nucleotides align to TRBD1. Unmatched junction bases numbered 9, after V lost 1 base and J lost 7 bases. The CDR3 is 15 amino acids. In germline, CDR1 is SGHTA, CDR2 FQGNSA. In nucleotides, the CDR3 is TGTGCCAGCAGCTTAGGAGTGGGCACAGGGGATGAAGCTTTCTTT. Translation: CASSLGVGTGDEAFF.

V and J are TRBV6-6 and TRBJ2-5, with D maybe TRBD2 (5 bases). The V end was cut by 5 bases, the J end by 0 bases, with 10 bases between. There are 14 residues in the CDR3. Germline lookup yields CDR1 MNHNY and CDR2 SVGAGI (reference sequence). CDR3 in amino acids: CASSKGAHQETQYF. The CDR3 DNA follows: TGTGCCAGCAGTAAGGGAGCTCACCAAGAGACCCAGTACTTC.

The gene calls are TRBV25-1 and TRBJ1-2; tentative D call: TRBD1 (6 bases). The CDR3 is 15 amino acids. The V and J ends lost 3 bases and 6 bases respectively, with 17 bases between them. The germline V gene encodes CDR1 MGHDK and CDR2 SYGVNS. The CDR3: CASSEPSRGWDGYTF. CDR3 in DNA: TGTGCCAGCAGTGAGCCCTCCAGGGGTTGGGATGGCTACACCTTC.

The CDR3 protein is CASSTGTGEFGYTF. The CDR3 nucleotides read TGTGCCAGCAGCACCGGGACAGGGGAATTTGGCTACACCTTC. The rearrangement links TRBV6-6 to TRBJ1-2; 10 nucleotides agree with TRBD1. Per germline, CDR1 MNHNY and CDR2 SVGAGI (reference sequence). The CDR3 loop spans 14 amino acids. The V segment lost 6 bases and the J segment 7 bases; nucleotides outside the gene matches: 8.

V and J are TRBV6-6 and TRBJ1-2, with 7 nucleotides matching TRBD1. The V gene's germline CDR1 is MNHNY and CDR2 SVGAGI (reference sequence). The ends lost 6 bases at V and 5 bases at J; junction bases unmatched: 9. The CDR3 is made up of 14 amino acids. The CDR3 coding sequence is TGTGCCAGCAGAAGGGACAGCCTGGGATATGGCTACACCTTC. Translation: CASRRDSLGYGYTF.

The V gene is TRBV5-1, the J gene TRBJ2-5, with 11 bases that match TRBD1. Germline V lookup: CDR1 SGHRS, CDR2 YFSETQ. V was clipped by 2 bases and J by 4 bases; unmatched bases: 7. CDR3 length: 16 residues. The CDR3 loop reads CASSLPGTGGLETQYF. In DNA, the CDR3 is TGCGCCAGCAGCTTACCCGGGACAGGGGGGTTAGAGACCCAGTACTTC.

The chain uses TRBV4-1 and TRBJ2-5, with D perhaps matching TRBD2 (6 bases). This CDR3 has 16 amino acids. V was pared by 0 bases and J by 5 bases, with 16 bases between. Looked up from germline, CDR1 is MGHRA and CDR2 is YSYEKL. Here the CDR3 DNA reads TGCGCCAGCAGCCAAGAAGTTGGCATCGGAGGGGAGACCCAGTACTTC. Protein sequence: CASSQEVGIGGETQYF.

J is TRBJ2-5 and V is TRBV29-1; D may be TRBD2 (7 bases). The germline CDR1 and CDR2 sequences are SQVTM and ANQGSEA. Trimming removed 8 bases from V and 7 bases from J, with 14 bases in between. The CDR3 is 11 amino acids. The CDR3 loop reads CSPWEGVTQYF. Written as DNA, the CDR3 is TGCAGCCCCTGGGAGGGGGTGACCCAGTACTTC.

This clone was detected only once. The V and J genes are TRBV7-8 and TRBJ2-2; 13 bases match TRBD2. Germline CDR1 and CDR2: SGHVS and FQNEAQ. The CDR3 totals 16 residues. The V segment lost 2 bases and the J segment 8 bases; nucleotides outside the gene matches: 5. CDR3 nucleotide sequence: TGTGCCAGCAGCTTAAAGAGACTAGCGGGGGGTGGGGAGCTGTTTTTT. Translating gives CASSLKRLAGGGELFF.

CDR3 DNA: TGCAGTGCTTTGGCTTGGGAAAAACTGTTTTTT. Its translation: CSALAWEKLFF. The genes are TRBV20-1 and TRBJ1-4; D not resolved. V shed 5 bases and J shed 8 bases, with 9 bases lying between them. The CDR3 loop spans 11 amino acids. In germline, CDR1 is DFQATT, CDR2 SNEGSKA (reference sequence).

The chain is built from TRBV9 and TRBJ2-1; TRBD1 matches 10 bases. V lost 3 bases, J lost 6 bases, and 9 bases stayed unmatched. This CDR3 region has 16 residues. Germline values: CDR1 SGDLS, CDR2 YYNGEE. CDR3 DNA: TGTGCCAGCAGCGCACAAACCGGGACAGGGGTCAATGAGCAGTTCTTC. Encoded protein: CASSAQTGTGVNEQFF.

This clone has a single count. The chain recombines TRBV7-6 with TRBJ1-4; 7 bases map to TRBD1. The ends lost 1 base at V and 5 bases at J; junction bases unmatched: 1. Germline CDR1 is SGHVS and CDR2 is FNYEAQ. There are 14 residues in the CDR3. The CDR3 DNA is TGTGCCAGCAGCTTAGGAGGGGGCAATGAAAAACTGTTTTTT. This encodes CASSLGGGNEKLFF.

V and J are TRBV5-3 and TRBJ1-6, with D possibly matching TRBD1 (6 bases). TRBV5-3 qualifies as an ORF whose function is uncertain. The V and J ends lost 5 bases and 3 bases respectively, with 15 bases between them. There are 16 residues in the CDR3. CDR3 residues: CARSRGLTHYNSPLHF. The CDR3 bases are TGTGCCAGAAGTAGGGGGTTAACCCACTATAATTCACCCCTCCACTTT.

The V gene is TRBV5-4, the J gene TRBJ1-3; the D is unclear. This CDR3 is built from 13 residues. With 0 bases removed from V and 8 bases from J, the gap between germline ends came to 9 bases. From germline, CDR1 is SGHNT and CDR2 YYREEE (reference sequence). This CDR3 is CASSLGAGDTIYF. DNA of the CDR3: TGTGCCAGCAGCTTGGGAGCCGGAGACACCATATATTTT.